The sequence of this TCR beta chain was determined in a study of T cell responses to AZD1222 COVID-19 vaccine. Notes on this clone: Its antigen is as yet unknown.

Study-wide points: Just six AZD1222 recipients tested seropositive at baseline. Following two doses of AZD1222, Spike-specific TCR breadth and depth rose.

CDR3 length: 16 amino acids. Per the germline V gene, CDR1 is SNHLY and CDR2 is FYNNEI. The ends lost 7 bases at V and 2 bases at J; junction bases unmatched: 9. Measured with immunoSEQ multiplex PCR; TCRdb has only the in-frame clones, and not every one. The data contain around 20,000 clones, about four fifths of them singletons. The chain recombines TRBV2 with TRBJ1-4; TRBD1 agrees at 8 bases. This specimen consisted of peripheral blood, obtained 28 days after the second AZD1222 dose. This clonotype was sampled from an adult who received the AZD1222 COVID-19 vaccine. The CDR3 region has the DNA TGTGCCAGCACACCGGACAGGGTCGGCACTAATGAAAAACTGTTTTTT. This sequence encodes CASTPDRVGTNEKLFF.